Below are 9 T cell receptor beta chains sequenced from a single sample in a study of Graves' ophthalmopathy and Graves' hyperthyroidism. As the template, RNA transcripts were used to amplify TCR beta CDR3 regions. The library came from an HTBI-primed first-round RT-PCR and a second-round multiplex PCR. Using its own MiXCR run on the multiplex PCR reads, TCRdb lists one record per CDR3 protein. The table has 350,000 to 400,000 distinct CDR3 sequences, 15% seen once. The sequenced sample consisted of peripheral blood. The receptors come from a young woman with stable Graves' hyperthyroidism.

This clonotype was detected many times. The J gene is TRBJ1-1, the V gene TRBV18; 7 bases agree with TRBD1. J was trimmed by 2 bases and V by 2 bases; bases with no gene match: 5. From germline, CDR1 is KGHSH and CDR2 LQKENI. The CDR3 runs 15 residues. The CDR3 nucleotides are TGTGCCAGCTCACCAACCGGGACAGTAAACACTGAAGCTTTCTTT. Translated: CASSPTGTVNTEAFF.

This clonotype was counted between two and nine times. The rearrangement uses TRBV5-1 and TRBJ2-3; 8 bases fit TRBD2. The J segment lost 3 bases and the V segment lost 2 bases, leaving 2 bases of the junction unmatched. The CDR3 is 14 amino acids. Germline assignment: CDR1 SGHRS and CDR2 YFSETQ. The CDR3 loop reads CASSLAGATDTQYF. CDR3 bases: TGCGCCAGCAGCTTAGCGGGGGCGACAGATACGCAGTATTTT.

This clonotype was seen ten or more times. The chain has TRBV11-2 and TRBJ1-2; D is unclear. The CDR3 is 14 amino acids. The ends were cut back, 0 bases at V and 3 bases at J, with 8 bases in the middle. Germline values: CDR1 SGHAT, CDR2 FQNNGV. The CDR3 loop reads CASSLDQWDYGYTF. The CDR3 DNA reads TGTGCCAGCAGCTTAGATCAGTGGGACTATGGCTACACCTTC.

The V gene is TRBV20-1, the J gene TRBJ1-2; 8 bases match TRBD1. The CDR3 totals 14 residues. J was trimmed by 0 bases and V by 5 bases; bases with no gene match: 5. Per the germline V gene, CDR1 is DFQATT and CDR2 is SNEGSKA (reference sequence). The CDR3 protein is CSAGLQGANYGYTF. The CDR3 region has the DNA TGCAGTGCTGGCTTACAGGGGGCTAACTATGGCTACACCTTC.

This clonotype showed up many times. The genes are TRBV27 and TRBJ2-7; no definite D call. Trimming removed 3 bases at V and 2 bases at J, with 11 bases between. CDR3 length: 14 amino acids. The germline V gene has CDR1 MNHEY and CDR2 SMNVEV (reference sequence). In DNA form, the CDR3 reads TGTGCCAGCAGTTTCCGGTCAGGTACCTACGAGCAGTACTTC. It specifies CASSFRSGTYEQYF.

The J gene is TRBJ2-6, the V gene TRBV9; no clear D. Trimming took off 0 bases at V and 0 bases at J, with 19 bases between the two ends. The CDR3 extends over 20 amino acids. Germline V CDR1 and CDR2: SGDLS, YYNGEE. CDR3 nucleotide sequence: TGTGCCAGCAGCGTAGCATCAAGGGCAGGTGTACCCTCTGGGGCCAACGTCCTGACTTTC. Protein product: CASSVASRAGVPSGANVLTF. Together with reference TRBV9 and TRBJ2-6, the CDR3 gives the full variable domain: DSGVTQTPKHLITATGQRVTLRCSPRSGDLSVYWYQQSLDQGLQFLIQYYNGEERAKGNILERFSAQQFPDLHSELNLSSLELGDSALYFCASSVASRAGVPSGANVLTFGAGSRLTVL.

This clonotype was seen a handful of times. The chain uses TRBV20-1 and TRBJ2-2, with D possibly TRBD2 on 6 matching bases. Per germline, CDR1 DFQATT and CDR2 SNEGSKA (reference sequence). V gave up 6 bases and J gave up 0 bases, with 14 bases separating them. CDR3 length equals 15 residues. The CDR3 region has the DNA TGCAGTGCCCATAGCGGCTACGCGAACACCGGGGAGCTGTTTTTT. Translation: CSAHSGYANTGELFF.

This clonotype was recorded many times. The chain employs TRBV12-3 or TRBV12-4 and TRBJ1-6, with no clear D. The CDR3 has 12 residues. V lost 2 bases and J 9 bases, leaving 5 bases between the germline ends. For the CDR3, the DNA is TGTGCCAGCAGTTTATCCCCTTCACCCCTCCACTTT. It specifies CASSLSPSPLHF.

About this clonotype itself: The junction and the germline gene differ at one end; a read error may be behind it. The chain carries TRBV2 and TRBJ2-7; 7 bases agree with TRBD1. CDR1 is SNHLY and CDR2 is FYNNEI in the germline V gene. CDR3 length: 15 residues. CDR3 in DNA: TGTGCCAGCAGTTCGGACAGGAGAAGCTCCTACGAGCAGGACTTC. Its translation: CASSSDRRSSYEQDF.